This paragraph covers one T cell receptor (beta chain) sequence. This entry comes from a study of T cell repertoires in cytomegalovirus infection. TCRdb re-called the reads through MiXCR, storing one row per CDR3 protein. The data show 200,000 or so distinct CDR3 sequences, roughly 27% seen once. V trimming: 3 bases; J trimming: 8 bases; junction bases outside the gene matches: 9. The germline V gene has CDR1 SNHLY and CDR2 FYNNEI. The CDR3 loop spans 15 amino acids. J is TRBJ2-1 and V is TRBV2, with 8 bases fitting TRBD2. The sample consisted of PBMCs. This receptor was identified in a human donor in good health (CMV status not recorded). Some clones in this sample may be carry-over from other donors' samples. CDR3 residues: CASSDLAGTGDEQFF. The CDR3 DNA reads as TGTGCCAGCAGTGATTTAGCGGGGACCGGGGATGAGCAGTTCTTC.